Listed here are 31 T cell receptor beta chains from one sample, sequenced in a study of T cell responses to AZD1222 COVID-19 vaccine. Sequenced by immunoSEQ multiplex PCR; TCRdb stores in-frame clones only, minus some. The sample lists 150,000 or so clones; 91% were seen once. The input for sequencing was peripheral blood, taken on day 0 of AZD1222 vaccination. Receptors were obtained from an adult in good health.

V is TRBV11-3 and J is TRBJ2-1; 12 bases are a match to TRBD2. The CDR3 has 15 amino acids. The V gene's germline CDR1 is SGHNT and CDR2 YENEEA. The ends lost 5 bases at V and 8 bases at J; junction bases unmatched: 7. CDR3 loop: CASSPLAGGTYEQFF. The CDR3 bases are TGTGCCAGCAGCCCGCTAGCGGGAGGGACCTATGAGCAGTTCTTC. The full variable domain, rest sourced from reference TRBV11-3 and TRBJ2-1, is EAGVVQSPRYKIIEKKQPVAFWCNPISGHNTLYWYLQNLGQGPELLIRYENEEAVDDSQLPKDRFSAERLKGVDSTLKIQPAELGDSAVYLCASSPLAGGTYEQFFGPGTRLTVL.

V is TRBV11-2 and J is TRBJ2-6; no reliable D call. The CDR3 runs to 16 residues. Per the germline V gene, CDR1 is SGHAT and CDR2 is FQNNGV. V was cut by 4 bases and J by 0 bases, with 10 bases left in between. The CDR3 DNA is TGTGCCAGCAGCTACATTCCGGGCTCTGGGGCCAACGTCCTGACTTTC. Amino acids: CASSYIPGSGANVLTF.

The V and J genes are TRBV6-5 and TRBJ2-5, with a tentative D call TRBD1 (6 bases). V shed 4 bases and J shed 2 bases, with 11 bases lying between them. The CDR3 is made up of 14 amino acids. Germline loops: CDR1 MNHEY, CDR2 SVGAGI. CDR3 nucleotides: TGTGCCAGCAGTTCTCTAACAGGGCAAGAGACCCAGTACTTC. Protein: CASSSLTGQETQYF.

V and J are TRBV5-1 and TRBJ2-1, with D unresolved. In germline, CDR1 is SGHRS, CDR2 YFSETQ. V was clipped by 0 bases and J by 5 bases, with 9 bases between them. This CDR3 has 14 amino acids. The CDR3 is CASSLAQSHNEQFF. In nucleotides, the CDR3 is TGCGCCAGCAGCTTGGCACAGAGCCACAATGAGCAGTTCTTC.

This sequence joins TRBV9 and TRBJ2-7, with 7 bases that match TRBD1. The CDR3 extends over 14 amino acids. Trimming took 4 bases from V and 6 from J; bases not matched to a gene: 10. The germline V gene encodes CDR1 SGDLS and CDR2 YYNGEE. As DNA, the CDR3 is TGTGCCAGCAGCCAGGGGGACGTTGCGGCCGAGCAGTACTTC. It codes for CASSQGDVAAEQYF.

CDR3 in amino acids: CASSSFEKGSEAFF. The CDR3 DNA sequence: TGTGCCAGCAGCTCTTTCGAGAAGGGATCGGAAGCTTTCTTT. The rearrangement links TRBV7-2 to TRBJ1-1; no clear D. Trimming stripped 4 bases from V and 8 bases from J, with 17 bases between. The CDR3 sequence is 14 residues long. CDR1 is SGHTA, CDR2 FQGNSA, per germline.

The chain uses TRBV11-3 and TRBJ1-1, with D maybe TRBD1 (6 bases). The V end lost 5 bases, the J end lost 3 bases, and 25 bases lay between the germline ends. CDR1 and CDR2 (germline): SGHNT, YENEEA. The length of the CDR3 is 18 residues. The CDR3 DNA sequence: TGTGCCAGCAGCGCCTTCGACAGGTGGCTTCCGGGCGACACTGAAGCTTTCTTT. This sequence encodes CASSAFDRWLPGDTEAFF.

This chain uses TRBV7-2 with TRBJ1-4, with 12 nucleotides matching TRBD1. J lost 4 bases, V lost 4 bases, and 4 bases had no gene match. Germline CDR1 is SGHTA and CDR2 is FQGNSA. The CDR3 totals 16 residues. CDR3 DNA sequence: TGTGCCAGCAGCTCGGGACAGGGGGCCTTTAATGAAAAACTGTTTTTT. Translated, it gives CASSSGQGAFNEKLFF.

The chain is built from TRBV27 and TRBJ1-6; D unresolved. CDR3 length: 18 amino acids. V dropped 4 bases and J dropped 0 bases, with 16 bases sitting between them. Germline V CDR1 and CDR2: MNHEY, SMNVEV (reference sequence). CDR3 residues: CASSWAGFRSSYNSPLHF. CDR3 coding DNA: TGTGCCAGCAGTTGGGCTGGTTTTCGGAGCTCCTATAATTCACCCCTCCACTTT.

This chain uses TRBV30 with TRBJ1-2, with D possibly matching TRBD1 (5 bases). The germline gives CDR1 GTSNPN, CDR2 SVGIG (reference sequence). CDR3 length: 16 residues. V was clipped by 1 base and J by 4 bases, with 19 bases between them. For the CDR3, the DNA is TGTGCCTGGAGTGCCCCCCGCGGGGGTTCCCTCTATGGCTACACCTTC. Translating gives CAWSAPRGGSLYGYTF. Full variable domain (remainder filled in from reference TRBV30 and TRBJ1-2): SQTIHQWPATLVQPVGSPLSLECTVEGTSNPNLYWYRQAAGRGLQLLFYSVGIGQISSEVPQNLSASRPQDRQFILSSKKLLLSDSGFYLCAWSAPRGGSLYGYTFGSGTRLTVV.

This chain joins TRBV29-1 and TRBJ1-1, with D unclear. Germline lookup yields CDR1 SQVTM and CDR2 ANQGSEA. The CDR3 length is 14 residues. V gave up 1 base and J gave up 1 base, with 10 bases separating them. The CDR3 nucleotides are TGCAGCGTTGAAGTGGGCGGAAAGAACACTGAAGCTTTCTTT. It specifies CSVEVGGKNTEAFF.

The chain carries TRBV6-5 and TRBJ1-1; 9 bases align to TRBD1. CDR1 MNHEY and CDR2 SVGAGI come from the germline V gene. The trim removed 6 bases at V and 4 bases at J, leaving 3 bases unmatched. The CDR3 has 13 amino acids. CDR3 protein: CASSQTGGTEAFF. Here the CDR3 DNA reads TGTGCCAGCAGCCAGACAGGGGGCACTGAAGCTTTCTTT.

This clone was seen many times. This chain uses TRBV28 with TRBJ1-1, with D maybe TRBD1 (6 bases). V lost 7 bases, J lost 4 bases, and 19 bases lay in between. Per germline, CDR1 MDHEN and CDR2 SYDVKM. The CDR3 sequence is 15 residues long. The CDR3 here is CASTPQGRRGTEAFF. The CDR3, as DNA: TGTGCCAGCACCCCGCAGGGGAGACGGGGCACTGAAGCTTTCTTT. Together with reference TRBV28 and TRBJ1-1, the CDR3 gives the full variable domain: DVKVTQSSRYLVKRTGEKVFLECVQDMDHENMFWYRQDPGLGLRLIYFSYDVKMKEKGDIPEGYSVSREKKERFSLILESASTNQTSMYLCASTPQGRRGTEAFFGQGTRLTVV.

The V call is TRBV6-1, the J call TRBJ1-2; no reliable D call. The CDR3 runs 14 residues. CDR1 and CDR2 from the germline V gene are MNHNS and SASEGT. Trimming removed 0 bases at V and 3 bases at J, with 8 bases between. This CDR3 reads CASSEADGYYGYTF. As DNA, the CDR3 is TGTGCCAGCAGTGAAGCGGACGGATACTATGGCTACACCTTC.

The V gene is TRBV7-2, the J gene TRBJ2-3, with D tentatively TRBD1 or TRBD2 (5 bases each). Germline CDR1 is SGHTA and CDR2 is FQGNSA. Trimming took 4 bases from V and 1 from J, leaving 12 bases between them. There are 15 residues in the CDR3. CDR3 bases: TGTGCCAGCAGCTGGGGACCGCTACGCACAGATACGCAGTATTTT. This translates into CASSWGPLRTDTQYF.

The CDR3 loop is CASSDREYEQFF. The CDR3 DNA sequence: TGTGCCAGCAGCGACAGGGAATATGAGCAGTTCTTC. This chain joins TRBV12-3 or TRBV12-4 and TRBJ2-1; 7 bases map to TRBD1. The CDR3 is 12 residues long. V lost 6 bases, J lost 8 bases, and 4 bases stayed unmatched.

The J gene is TRBJ1-2, the V gene TRBV19; unclear D gene. CDR1 and CDR2 from the germline V gene are LNHDA and SQIVND (reference sequence). V dropped 11 bases and J dropped 8 bases, with 24 bases sitting between them. The CDR3 extends over 14 amino acids. CDR3 protein: CASVDLPTVGGYTF. In DNA, the CDR3 is TGTGCCTCAGTAGACCTGCCTACCGTCGGGGGCTACACCTTC.

This rearrangement joins TRBV6-5 to TRBJ2-4; possible D gene TRBD1, 5 bases. V gave up 2 bases and J gave up 0 bases, with 11 bases separating them. The CDR3 consists of 16 residues. Per germline, CDR1 MNHEY and CDR2 SVGAGI. The CDR3, as DNA: TGTGCCAGCAGTTACGACTTCAGGGCAGCCAAAAACATTCAGTACTTC. It specifies CASSYDFRAAKNIQYF.

CDR3 sequence reads: CASSPARDSLEKLFF. The CDR3 DNA reads TGTGCCAGCAGTCCTGCACGGGACAGCCTTGAAAAACTGTTTTTT. This chain joins TRBV28 and TRBJ1-4; 7 bases map to TRBD1. V lost 5 bases, J lost 7 bases, and 10 bases stayed unmatched. CDR1 and CDR2 (germline): MDHEN, SYDVKM. The CDR3 is 15 amino acids.

The chain is built from TRBV19 and TRBJ1-2; 7 bases agree with TRBD1. Trimming took 4 bases from V and 5 from J; bases not matched to a gene: 4. The CDR3 length is 13 residues. Germline lookup yields CDR1 LNHDA and CDR2 SQIVND (reference sequence). This CDR3 is CASSNRDSYGYTF. CDR3 nucleotide sequence: TGTGCCAGTAGTAACCGGGACAGTTATGGCTACACCTTC.

The V gene is TRBV12-3 or TRBV12-4, the J gene TRBJ1-6; D unclear. Trimming shortened V by 4 bases and J by 9 bases, and 7 bases separated the two germline ends. This CDR3 spans 12 amino acids. The CDR3 DNA sequence: TGTGCCAGCAGTTACGAGCGTTCACCCCTCCACTTT. This encodes CASSYERSPLHF.

This chain links TRBV11-2 with TRBJ1-2, with D uncertain. V was cut by 5 bases and J by 7 bases, with 14 bases left in between. The germline gives CDR1 SGHAT, CDR2 FQNNGV. The CDR3 sequence is 13 residues long. The chain's CDR3 is CASSGQVLPGYTF. The CDR3 DNA is TGTGCCAGCAGCGGGCAGGTTCTTCCTGGCTACACCTTC.

The genes are TRBV11-2 and TRBJ2-5; tentative D call: TRBD2 (6 bases). Trimming stripped 3 bases from V and 3 bases from J, with 11 bases between. CDR3 length equals 14 residues. The germline gives CDR1 SGHAT, CDR2 FQNNGV. The CDR3 protein is CASSFAGREETQYF. CDR3 DNA: TGTGCCAGCAGCTTCGCGGGGCGGGAAGAGACCCAGTACTTC.

The chain couples TRBV11-2 to TRBJ1-5, with D possibly TRBD1 on 6 matching bases. CDR1 SGHAT and CDR2 FQNNGV come from the germline V gene. V was clipped by 5 bases and J by 7 bases, with 18 bases between them. CDR3 length equals 15 residues. CDR3 sequence reads: CASSHTGFPGQPQHF. The DNA of the CDR3 is TGTGCCAGCAGCCATACAGGGTTCCCTGGGCAGCCCCAGCATTTT.

J is TRBJ2-7 and V is TRBV5-6; D is uncertain. Trimming cost V 4 bases and J 1 base, with 9 bases left between them. The germline V gene encodes CDR1 SGHDT and CDR2 YYEEEE. The CDR3 totals 13 residues. CDR3 nucleotides: TGTGCCAGCAGCCTCAAGCTGTCCTACGAGCAGTACTTC. Residues: CASSLKLSYEQYF.

This chain connects TRBV7-9 to TRBJ1-4, with a tentative D call TRBD1 (5 bases). Germline values: CDR1 SEHNR, CDR2 FQNEAQ (reference sequence). Trimming stripped 1 base from V and 5 bases from J, with 11 bases between. CDR3 length: 15 amino acids. CDR3 in DNA: TGTGCCAGCAGCTTAGTTGACAGAACCAATGAAAAACTGTTTTTT. It yields the protein CASSLVDRTNEKLFF.

The V gene is TRBV19, the J gene TRBJ2-7, with a tentative D call TRBD1 (5 bases). Germline loops: CDR1 LNHDA, CDR2 SQIVND (reference sequence). The ends were cut back, 6 bases at V and 6 bases at J, with 15 bases in the middle. CDR3 length: 13 amino acids. This CDR3 reads CASRNSRVGEQYF. The DNA of the CDR3 is TGTGCCAGTAGGAATTCCAGGGTCGGCGAGCAGTACTTC.

The V and J genes are TRBV2 and TRBJ1-2; the match to TRBD1 covers 8 bases. In germline, CDR1 is SNHLY, CDR2 FYNNEI. This CDR3 comprises 15 residues. With 2 bases clipped from V and 7 bases from J, the junction kept 9 bases outside the gene matches. CDR3 nucleotide sequence: TGTGCCAGCAGTGAACTGGACAGGGCCCGAGGTGGCTACACCTTC. This codes for CASSELDRARGGYTF.

The V and J genes are TRBV13 and TRBJ2-7; 10 nucleotides agree with TRBD2. The V gene end was trimmed by 4 bases and the J gene end by 0 bases; junction bases not matched to a gene: 6. Germline loops: CDR1 PRHDT, CDR2 FYEKMQ (reference sequence). This CDR3 spans 16 amino acids. The CDR3 DNA reads as TGTGCCAGCAGCTCGCTAGCGGGAGTTTCCTCCTACGAGCAGTACTTC. Its translation: CASSSLAGVSSYEQYF.

The rearrangement joins TRBV28 to TRBJ2-1, with TRBD2 matching over 8 bases. After removal of 6 bases from V and 7 bases from J, the junction contained 8 bases not matched to a gene. CDR3 length equals 14 residues. Looked up from germline, CDR1 is MDHEN and CDR2 is SYDVKM. The chain's CDR3 is CASRPGLDGNEQFF. The DNA for the CDR3 is TGTGCCAGCAGACCGGGACTAGATGGGAATGAGCAGTTCTTC.

The CDR3 loop reads CASGLGSTGNTIYF. For the CDR3, the DNA is TGTGCTAGTGGTTTGGGGTCAACTGGAAACACCATATATTTT. This sequence joins TRBV12-5 and TRBJ1-3, with D hard to call. Germline V gene lookup returns CDR1 LGHNT and CDR2 FRNRAP. This CDR3 is 14 amino acids long. Trimming took off 1 base at V and 2 bases at J, with 6 bases between the two ends.